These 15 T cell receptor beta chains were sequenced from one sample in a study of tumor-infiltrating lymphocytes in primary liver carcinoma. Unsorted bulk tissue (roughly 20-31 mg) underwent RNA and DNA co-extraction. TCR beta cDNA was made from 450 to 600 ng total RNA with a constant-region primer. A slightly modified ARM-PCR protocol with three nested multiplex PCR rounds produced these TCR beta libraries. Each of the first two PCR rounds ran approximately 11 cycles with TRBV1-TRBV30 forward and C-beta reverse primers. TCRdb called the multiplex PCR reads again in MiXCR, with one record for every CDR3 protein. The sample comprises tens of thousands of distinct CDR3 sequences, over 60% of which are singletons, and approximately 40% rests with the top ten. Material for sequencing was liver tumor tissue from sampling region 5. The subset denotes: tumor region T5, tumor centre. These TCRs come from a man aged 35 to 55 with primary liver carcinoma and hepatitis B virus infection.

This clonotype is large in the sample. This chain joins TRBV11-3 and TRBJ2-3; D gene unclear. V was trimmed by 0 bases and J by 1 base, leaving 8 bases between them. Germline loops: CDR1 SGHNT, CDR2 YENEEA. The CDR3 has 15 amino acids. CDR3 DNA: TGTGCCAGCAGCTTAGAGTCCGGGCGCACAGATACGCAGTATTTT. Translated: CASSLESGRTDTQYF.

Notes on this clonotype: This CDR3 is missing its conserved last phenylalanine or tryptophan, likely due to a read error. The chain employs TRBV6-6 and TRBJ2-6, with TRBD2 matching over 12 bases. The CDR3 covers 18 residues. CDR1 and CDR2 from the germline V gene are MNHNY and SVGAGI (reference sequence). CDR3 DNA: TGTGCCAGCAGGCCCGGACTAGCGGGATACTCTGCGGCCAACGTCCTGACTCTC. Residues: CASRPGLAGYSAANVLTL.

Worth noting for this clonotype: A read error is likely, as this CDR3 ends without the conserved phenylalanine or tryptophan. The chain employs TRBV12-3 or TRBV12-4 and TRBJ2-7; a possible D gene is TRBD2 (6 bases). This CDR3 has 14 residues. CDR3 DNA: TGTCCCAGCACTTCTAGCGTAGACTCCTACGAGCAGTACTTA. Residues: CPSTSSVDSYEQYL.

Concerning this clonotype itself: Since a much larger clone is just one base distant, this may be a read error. The CDR3 loop reads CASSQRETNTQYF. CDR3 coding DNA: TGTGCCAGCTCTCAGCGGGAGACAAATACGCAGTATTTT. The V call is TRBV18, the J call TRBJ2-3; 8 nucleotides agree with TRBD2. Germline V gene data show CDR1 as KGHSH and CDR2 as LQKENI. The CDR3 runs to 13 residues. V shed 6 bases, J shed 7 bases, and the junction held 6 bases outside the gene matches.

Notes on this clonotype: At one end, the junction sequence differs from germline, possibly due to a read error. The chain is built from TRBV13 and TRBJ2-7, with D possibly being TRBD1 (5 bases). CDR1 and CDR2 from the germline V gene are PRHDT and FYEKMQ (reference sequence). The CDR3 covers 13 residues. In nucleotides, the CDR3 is TGTGCTAGCAGCTTAAACAGGTGGAGCGAGCAGTACTTC. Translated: CASSLNRWSEQYF.

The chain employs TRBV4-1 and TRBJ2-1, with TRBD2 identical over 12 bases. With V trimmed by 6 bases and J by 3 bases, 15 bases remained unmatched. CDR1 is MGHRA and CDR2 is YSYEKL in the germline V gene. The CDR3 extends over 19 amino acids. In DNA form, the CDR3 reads TGCGCCAGCAGTGGTTCGGGACTAGCGGGCCGGGGGTACTACAATGAGCAGTTCTTC. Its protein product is CASSGSGLAGRGYYNEQFF.

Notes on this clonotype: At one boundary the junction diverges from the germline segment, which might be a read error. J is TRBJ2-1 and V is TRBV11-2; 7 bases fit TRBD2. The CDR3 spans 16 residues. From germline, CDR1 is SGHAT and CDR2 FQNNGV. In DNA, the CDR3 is TGTGCCAGCATCTTAGAGCTCCCAGCGGGAATGAATGAGCACTTCTTC. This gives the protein CASILELPAGMNEHFF.

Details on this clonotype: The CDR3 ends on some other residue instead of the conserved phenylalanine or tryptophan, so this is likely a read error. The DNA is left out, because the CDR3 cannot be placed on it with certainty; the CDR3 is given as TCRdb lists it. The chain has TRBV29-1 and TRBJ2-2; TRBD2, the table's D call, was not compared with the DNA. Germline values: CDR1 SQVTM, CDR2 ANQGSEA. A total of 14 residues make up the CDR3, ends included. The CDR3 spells CSVPRSGGTGELFS.

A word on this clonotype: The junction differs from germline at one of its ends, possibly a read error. For the CDR3, the DNA is TGTGCCAACAGTTCCAGGGTATGGGTCAATCAGCCCCAGTATTTT. Translated, it gives CANSSRVWVNQPQYF. The chain is built from TRBV6-2 or TRBV6-3 and TRBJ1-5; D is perhaps TRBD1 (5 bases). The closer fit of TRBJ2-3 to the DNA end suggests the J call may be wrong. The CDR3 is made up of 15 amino acids. Per germline, CDR1 MNHEY and CDR2 SVGEGT.

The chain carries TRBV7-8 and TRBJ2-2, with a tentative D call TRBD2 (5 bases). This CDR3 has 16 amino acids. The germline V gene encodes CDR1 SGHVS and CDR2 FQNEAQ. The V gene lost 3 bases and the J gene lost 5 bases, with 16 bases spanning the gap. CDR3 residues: CASSFVGVMKTGELFF. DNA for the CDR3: TGTGCCAGCAGCTTTGTGGGAGTCATGAAGACCGGGGAGCTGTTTTTT.

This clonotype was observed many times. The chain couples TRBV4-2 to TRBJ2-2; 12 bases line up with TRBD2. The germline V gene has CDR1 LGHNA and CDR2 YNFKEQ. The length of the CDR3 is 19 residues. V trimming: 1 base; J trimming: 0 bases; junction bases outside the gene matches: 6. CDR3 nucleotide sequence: TGTGCCAGCAGCCAAGCGCTAGCGGGAGGGTTAGCGAACACCGGGGAGCTGTTTTTT. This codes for CASSQALAGGLANTGELFF.

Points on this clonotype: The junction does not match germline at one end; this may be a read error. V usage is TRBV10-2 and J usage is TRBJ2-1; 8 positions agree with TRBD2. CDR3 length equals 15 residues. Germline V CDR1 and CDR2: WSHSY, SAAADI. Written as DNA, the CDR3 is TGCACCAGCAGTGGGAAACTAGCGGAATACAATGAGCAGTTCTTC. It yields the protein CTSSGKLAEYNEQFF.

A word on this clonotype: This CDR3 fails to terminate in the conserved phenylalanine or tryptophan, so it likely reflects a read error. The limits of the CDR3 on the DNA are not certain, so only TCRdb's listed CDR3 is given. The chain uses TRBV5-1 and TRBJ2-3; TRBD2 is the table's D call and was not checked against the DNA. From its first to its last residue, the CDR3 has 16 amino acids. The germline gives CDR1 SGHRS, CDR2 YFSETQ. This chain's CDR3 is CASSFRLAGYTDTQCL.

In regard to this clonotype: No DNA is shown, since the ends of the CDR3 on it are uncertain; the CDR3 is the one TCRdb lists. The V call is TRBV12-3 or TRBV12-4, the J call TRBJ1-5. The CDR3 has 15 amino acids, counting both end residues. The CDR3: CASCFGQGSNQPQRF.

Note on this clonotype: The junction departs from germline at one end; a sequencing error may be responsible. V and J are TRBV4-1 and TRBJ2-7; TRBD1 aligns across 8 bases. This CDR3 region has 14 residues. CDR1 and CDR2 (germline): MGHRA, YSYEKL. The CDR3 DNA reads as TGCGCCAGGAGCCTTGGACAGGGAGCCTACGATCAGTACTTC. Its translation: CARSLGQGAYDQYF.